The T cell receptor beta chain described here comes from a study of human thymus T cells. Study-wide findings and caveats: Both thymic and peripheral blood repertoires showed apparently biased V and J usage.

The protocol was immunoSEQ multiplex PCR, while the TCRdb copy is restricted to in-frame clones and leaves out a portion. The sample has tens of thousands of clones, nearly 95% seen once. As regards this clone: Its antigen is not known.

Infants served as donors; they were healthy and Finnish and were having corrective surgery for congenital heart defects. A 0.5-1 mL peripheral blood aliquot was taken intraoperatively from four of eight donors. Blood DNA came from all available leukocytes, not a fixed cell number. The sample comprised blood. The receptor was isolated from a boy under three years old with a congenital heart defect but otherwise immunologically healthy.

CDR3 nucleotides: TGCGCCAGCAGCCAACAGCGGGGGGGCTACGAGCAGTACTTC. It translates to CASSQQRGGYEQYF. J is TRBJ2-7 and V is TRBV4-3; the match to TRBD2 covers 10 bases. This CDR3 is built from 14 residues. In germline, CDR1 is LGHNA, CDR2 YSLEER. V lost 2 bases, J lost 3 bases, and 1 base stayed unmatched.